These 3 T cell receptor beta chains were sequenced from one sample in a study of human thymus T cells. Thymus tissue was removed during corrective cardiac surgery. Profiled with immunoSEQ multiplex PCR; TCRdb holds only in-frame clones, not every one. Altogether tens of thousands of clones are present, roughly 94% being singletons, with the ten largest covering 0.03% to 0.035%. The sequenced sample consisted of thymus tissue. The source of these receptors is a girl under three years old with a congenital heart defect but otherwise immunologically healthy.

The genes are TRBV7-2 and TRBJ2-3; 10 bases fit TRBD2. This CDR3 comprises 16 residues. Germline V CDR1 and CDR2: SGHTA, FQGNSA. After removal of 3 bases from V and 7 bases from J, the junction contained 10 bases not matched to a gene. The CDR3 spells CASSLSRAGGAYTQYF. The CDR3 DNA follows: TGTGCCAGCAGCTTGAGTCGAGCGGGAGGGGCTTATACGCAGTATTTT.

The rearrangement uses TRBV11-2 and TRBJ1-1, with D unclear. Trimming pared 2 bases from V and 9 bases from J, leaving 31 bases between. Germline loops: CDR1 SGHAT, CDR2 FQNNGV. This CDR3 region has 19 residues. The CDR3 coding sequence is TGTGCCAGCAGCTTATGCAGCCCAATGCGGGAACCGAATTGTGACCAAGCTTTCTTT. Translation gives CASSLCSPMREPNCDQAFF.

The CDR3 reads CASRRGEGYEQYF. For the CDR3, the DNA is TGTGCCAGCAGGCGGGGAGAAGGCTACGAGCAGTACTTC. The chain links TRBV27 to TRBJ2-7; tentative D call: TRBD2 (6 bases). V shed 6 bases and J shed 3 bases, with 12 bases lying between them. CDR1 MNHEY and CDR2 SMNVEV come from the germline V gene (reference sequence). The CDR3 totals 13 residues.